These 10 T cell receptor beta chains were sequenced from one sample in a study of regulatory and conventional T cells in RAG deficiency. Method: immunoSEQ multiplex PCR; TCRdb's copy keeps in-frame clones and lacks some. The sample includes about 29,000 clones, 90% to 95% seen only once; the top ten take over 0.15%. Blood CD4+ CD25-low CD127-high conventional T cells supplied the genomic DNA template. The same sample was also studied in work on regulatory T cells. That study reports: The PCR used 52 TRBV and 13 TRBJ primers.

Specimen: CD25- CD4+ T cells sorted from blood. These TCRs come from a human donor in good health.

CDR3 region: CASSSSLTDTQYF. As DNA, the CDR3 is TGTGCCAGCAGTTCCAGTCTCACAGATACGCAGTATTTT. The genes are TRBV6-5 and TRBJ2-3; D remains unclear. Germline V gives CDR1 MNHEY, CDR2 SVGAGI. This CDR3 is built from 13 residues. V lost 4 bases and J lost 2, with 7 bases in between.

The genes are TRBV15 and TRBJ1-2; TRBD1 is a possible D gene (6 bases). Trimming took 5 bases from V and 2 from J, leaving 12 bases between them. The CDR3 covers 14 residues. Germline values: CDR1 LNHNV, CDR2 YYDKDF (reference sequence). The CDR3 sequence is CATSGGARNYGYTF. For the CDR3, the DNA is TGTGCCACCAGCGGGGGGGCTAGGAACTATGGCTACACCTTC.

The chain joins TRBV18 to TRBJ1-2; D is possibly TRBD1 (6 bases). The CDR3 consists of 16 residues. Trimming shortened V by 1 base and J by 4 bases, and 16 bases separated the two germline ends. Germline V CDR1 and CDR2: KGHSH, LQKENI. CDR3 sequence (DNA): TGTGCCAGCTCACCACGCCCGCAGGGGAATCTCTATGGCTACACCTTC. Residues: CASSPRPQGNLYGYTF.

CDR3 loop: CASRTGATGGVYGYTF. CDR3 coding DNA: TGTGCCAGCAGAACCGGGGCAACAGGGGGCGTCTATGGCTACACCTTC. J is TRBJ1-2 and V is TRBV19, with 9 bases aligning to TRBD1. The CDR3 covers 16 residues. V shed 9 bases and J 4 bases; nucleotides not matched to a gene: 15. The germline CDR1 and CDR2 sequences are LNHDA and SQIVND (reference sequence).

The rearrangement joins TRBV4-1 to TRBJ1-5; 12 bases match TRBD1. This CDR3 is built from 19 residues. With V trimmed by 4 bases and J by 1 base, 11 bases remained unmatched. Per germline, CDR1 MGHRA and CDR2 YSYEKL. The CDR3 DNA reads TGCGCCAGCAGCCGGGGCGGGGGACAGGGGGCTAGGAGCAATCAGCCCCAGCATTTT. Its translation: CASSRGGGQGARSNQPQHF.

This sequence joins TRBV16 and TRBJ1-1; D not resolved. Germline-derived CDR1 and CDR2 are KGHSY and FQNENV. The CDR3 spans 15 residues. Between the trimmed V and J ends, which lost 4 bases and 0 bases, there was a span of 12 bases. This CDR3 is CASSPPRGLNTEAFF. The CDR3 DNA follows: TGTGCCAGCAGCCCCCCGCGAGGTTTGAACACTGAAGCTTTCTTT.

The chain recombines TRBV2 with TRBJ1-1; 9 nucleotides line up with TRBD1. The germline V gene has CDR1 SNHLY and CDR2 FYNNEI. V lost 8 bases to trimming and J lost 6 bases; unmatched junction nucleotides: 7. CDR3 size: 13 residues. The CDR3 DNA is TGTGCCAGCTTTGGACAGGGGAGCCCTGAAGCTTTCTTT. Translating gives CASFGQGSPEAFF.

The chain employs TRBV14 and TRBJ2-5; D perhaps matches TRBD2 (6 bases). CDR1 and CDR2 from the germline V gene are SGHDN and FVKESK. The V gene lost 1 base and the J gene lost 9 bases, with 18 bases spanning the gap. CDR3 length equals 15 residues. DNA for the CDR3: TGTGCCAGCAGCCAAGTCGGGGCGGGGAAGGTGGCCCAGTACTTC. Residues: CASSQVGAGKVAQYF.

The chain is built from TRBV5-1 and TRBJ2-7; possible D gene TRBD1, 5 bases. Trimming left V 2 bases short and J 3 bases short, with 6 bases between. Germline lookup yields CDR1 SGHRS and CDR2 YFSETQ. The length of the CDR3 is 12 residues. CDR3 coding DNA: TGCGCCAGCAGCTTAAGGGGCTACGAGCAGTACTTC. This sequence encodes CASSLRGYEQYF. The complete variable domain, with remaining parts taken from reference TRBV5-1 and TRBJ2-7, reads KAGVTQTPRYLIKTRGQQVTLSCSPISGHRSVSWYQQTPGQGLQFLFEYFSETQRNKGNFPGRFSGRQFSNSRSEMNVSTLELGDSALYLCASSLRGYEQYFGPGTRLTVT.

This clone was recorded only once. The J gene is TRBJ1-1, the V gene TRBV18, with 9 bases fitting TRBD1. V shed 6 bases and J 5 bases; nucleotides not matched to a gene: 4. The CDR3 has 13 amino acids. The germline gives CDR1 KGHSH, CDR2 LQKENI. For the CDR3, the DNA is TGTGCCAGCTCGTGGGACAGGGATACTGAAGCTTTCTTT. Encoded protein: CASSWDRDTEAFF.